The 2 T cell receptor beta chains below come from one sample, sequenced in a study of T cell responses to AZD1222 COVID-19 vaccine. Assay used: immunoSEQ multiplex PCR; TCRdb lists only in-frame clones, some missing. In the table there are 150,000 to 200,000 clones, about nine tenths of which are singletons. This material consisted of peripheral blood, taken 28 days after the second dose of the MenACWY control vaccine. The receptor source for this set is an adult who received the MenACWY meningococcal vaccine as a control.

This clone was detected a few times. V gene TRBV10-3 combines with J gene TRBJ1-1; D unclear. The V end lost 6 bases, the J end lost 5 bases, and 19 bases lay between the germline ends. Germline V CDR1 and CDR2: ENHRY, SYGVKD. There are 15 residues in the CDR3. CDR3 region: CAISRSRRETTEAFF. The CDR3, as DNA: TGTGCCATCAGCAGATCTCGCCGGGAGACGACTGAAGCTTTCTTT.

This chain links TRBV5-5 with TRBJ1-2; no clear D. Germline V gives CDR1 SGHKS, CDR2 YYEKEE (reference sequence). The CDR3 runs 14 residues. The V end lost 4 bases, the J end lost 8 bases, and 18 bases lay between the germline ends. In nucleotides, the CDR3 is TGTGCCAGCAGCCTTGGGCCTCCTTTCCGGGGCTACACCTTC. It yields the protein CASSLGPPFRGYTF.